These 28 T cell receptor beta chains originate from one sample sequenced in a study of cytomegalovirus exposure and HLA in healthy donors. Researchers ran the PCR with 60 Vbeta and 13 Jbeta primers. TCRdb's copy holds only in-frame clones and misses some; the assay was immunoSEQ multiplex PCR. The data contain around 130,000 clones, nearly 90% of them singletons. Sequencing was performed on PBMCs. These TCRs come from a woman aged 40 to 50 in good health and CMV-seronegative.

The chain is built from TRBV5-1 and TRBJ1-1, with no clear D. CDR1 is SGHRS and CDR2 is YFSETQ in the germline V gene. V gave up 0 bases and J gave up 4 bases, with 13 bases separating them. The CDR3 spans 15 residues. The CDR3 nucleotides read TGCGCCAGCAGCTTGGCCTTAGCGGGGTCCACTGAAGCTTTCTTT. It translates to CASSLALAGSTEAFF.

The V gene is TRBV9, the J gene TRBJ1-4; D is unclear. V was cut by 0 bases and J by 8 bases, with 8 bases left in between. The CDR3 loop spans 13 amino acids. Germline CDR1 and CDR2: SGDLS and YYNGEE. Written as DNA, the CDR3 is TGTGCCAGCAGCGTAGCCTTGCGGGAAAAACTGTTTTTT. As protein: CASSVALREKLFF.

This chain joins TRBV9 and TRBJ1-6, with D maybe TRBD1 (6 bases). The V end was cut by 0 bases, the J end by 10 bases, with 17 bases between. Germline CDR1 SGDLS, CDR2 YYNGEE. This CDR3 spans 16 amino acids. The CDR3 loop is CASSVDRGGVGSPLHF. The CDR3 DNA reads TGTGCCAGCAGCGTAGATCGGGGGGGCGTGGGGTCACCCCTCCACTTT.

This clone was seen a few times. The chain couples TRBV14 to TRBJ1-2; D perhaps matches TRBD1 (6 bases). CDR3 length equals 13 residues. Trimming removed 4 bases from V and 8 bases from J, with 14 bases in between. CDR1 is SGHDN and CDR2 is FVKESK in the germline V gene. CDR3 in amino acids: CASSRGTGGGYTF. The CDR3, as DNA: TGTGCCAGCAGCCGAGGGACGGGGGGCGGCTACACCTTC.

This clone was detected only once. V gene TRBV6-1 combines with J gene TRBJ2-5, with D perhaps matching TRBD1 (7 bases). Germline lookup yields CDR1 MNHNS and CDR2 SASEGT. The CDR3 sequence is 14 residues long. V lost 7 bases and J lost 6, with 18 bases in between. CDR3 sequence (DNA): TGTGCCAGCACCCTCCAGGGGGGCGGTCAGACCCAGTACTTC. This codes for CASTLQGGGQTQYF.

The V gene is TRBV7-2, the J gene TRBJ2-7; D remains unclear. The CDR3 runs to 16 residues. The V end was cut by 2 bases, the J end by 4 bases, with 18 bases between. Germline values: CDR1 SGHTA, CDR2 FQGNSA. The CDR3 DNA is TGTGCCAGCAGCTTATTGTATCACTGGTATTGTTACGAGCAGTACTTC. Amino acids: CASSLLYHWYCYEQYF.

The J gene is TRBJ2-1, the V gene TRBV7-2, with TRBD2 matching over 7 bases. Germline V lookup: CDR1 SGHTA, CDR2 FQGNSA. V dropped 5 bases and J dropped 4; count of bases not matched to a gene: 5. The CDR3 has 14 amino acids. The DNA of the CDR3 is TGTGCCAGCAGCCCTACGGGGGGATACAATGAGCAGTTCTTC. Translation: CASSPTGGYNEQFF.

The V and J genes are TRBV6-5 and TRBJ1-3; D is unresolved. Germline V lookup: CDR1 MNHEY, CDR2 SVGAGI. This CDR3 is 16 amino acids long. The V gene lost 0 bases and the J gene lost 4 bases, with 13 bases spanning the gap. The CDR3 DNA reads TGTGCCAGCAGTTACTCATACTCTTCGATGGGAAACACCATATATTTT. Protein sequence: CASSYSYSSMGNTIYF.

V gene TRBV28 combines with J gene TRBJ2-2; D is unresolved. Germline CDR1 MDHEN, CDR2 SYDVKM. This CDR3 has 15 amino acids. Trimming pared 6 bases from V and 1 base from J, leaving 12 bases between. CDR3 in amino acids: CASSFPPRNTGELFF. The CDR3 nucleotides are TGTGCCAGCAGCTTCCCCCCGAGGAACACCGGGGAGCTGTTTTTT.

The chain joins TRBV5-4 to TRBJ2-5, with D possibly matching TRBD1 (5 bases). V was clipped by 4 bases and J by 1 base, with 17 bases between them. The germline V gene encodes CDR1 SGHNT and CDR2 YYREEE (reference sequence). This CDR3 has 16 amino acids. CDR3 sequence reads: CASSRPQDTSQETQYF. The DNA for the CDR3 is TGTGCCAGCAGCAGACCCCAGGACACCTCCCAAGAGACCCAGTACTTC.

In DNA form, the CDR3 reads TGTGCCAGCAGCACAGGGGGTGCGTACAATGAGCAGTTCTTC. The encoded protein is CASSTGGAYNEQFF. This chain links TRBV28 with TRBJ2-1; 8 bases map to TRBD1. V dropped 6 bases and J dropped 4; count of bases not matched to a gene: 5. CDR1 MDHEN and CDR2 SYDVKM come from the germline V gene. This CDR3 is built from 14 residues.

This clone was seen a handful of times. V usage is TRBV10-3 and J usage is TRBJ1-1; the match to TRBD1 covers 7 bases. Germline CDR1 is ENHRY and CDR2 is SYGVKD. The CDR3 has 13 residues. V trimming: 10 bases; J trimming: 3 bases; junction bases outside the gene matches: 8. The CDR3 region has the DNA TGTGCCAGCCTACAGGGGATCGACACTGAAGCTTTCTTT. Protein: CASLQGIDTEAFF.

This clone was seen just once. The rearrangement uses TRBV16 and TRBJ1-2, with 10 bases that match TRBD1. The germline V gene encodes CDR1 KGHSY and CDR2 FQNENV. The CDR3 contains 14 residues. Trimming took 0 bases from V and 13 from J; bases not matched to a gene: 8. CDR3 DNA: TGTGCCAGCAGCCAATCGACAGGGGGCCGTGATCCCACCTTC. This translates into CASSQSTGGRDPTF.

The V call is TRBV19, the J call TRBJ2-7, with D possibly matching TRBD2 (5 bases). Germline V lookup: CDR1 LNHDA, CDR2 SQIVND (reference sequence). V lost 1 base to trimming and J lost 0 bases, with 7 bases between them. The CDR3 sequence is 14 residues long. The CDR3 loop reads CASSIGGDSYEQYF. The CDR3 DNA is TGTGCCAGTAGTATAGGGGGAGACTCCTACGAGCAGTACTTC.

DNA of the CDR3: TGTGCCAGCACTACAACGAGTAGCGGGAGATCGAATGAGCAGTTCTTC. Translated, it gives CASTTTSSGRSNEQFF. This chain links TRBV6-6 with TRBJ2-1; TRBD2 matches at 9 bases. Germline CDR1 and CDR2: MNHNY and SVGAGI (reference sequence). Losses at the gene ends were 7 bases for V and 7 bases for J; bases not matched to a gene: 14. The CDR3 contains 16 residues.

V and J are TRBV7-9 and TRBJ1-2; D might be TRBD1 (5 bases). The V gene's germline CDR1 is SEHNR and CDR2 FQNEAQ (reference sequence). This CDR3 has 14 residues. Trimming removed 8 bases at V and 3 bases at J, with 16 bases between. The CDR3 protein is CASVDGRDYYGYTF. Here the CDR3 DNA reads TGTGCCAGCGTCGACGGCAGGGACTACTATGGCTACACCTTC.

The rearrangement links TRBV4-2 to TRBJ2-1; tentative D call: TRBD2 (6 bases). This CDR3 is 16 amino acids long. The V gene lost 0 bases and the J gene lost 7 bases, with 16 bases spanning the gap. CDR1 is LGHNA and CDR2 is YNFKEQ in the germline V gene. CDR3 residues: CASSQELLAPRNEQFF. As DNA, the CDR3 is TGTGCCAGCAGCCAAGAGCTCCTAGCGCCAAGGAATGAGCAGTTCTTC.

J is TRBJ1-6 and V is TRBV9; possibly TRBD1 for D (6 bases). Germline CDR1 and CDR2: SGDLS and YYNGEE. Trimming cost V 1 base and J 9 bases, with 14 bases left between them. The CDR3 totals 15 residues. The CDR3 reads CASSVLDSGGSPLHF. The CDR3 nucleotides read TGTGCCAGCAGCGTATTGGACAGCGGGGGTTCACCCCTCCACTTT.

The chain combines TRBV4-3 with TRBJ1-2; D call uncertain. V lost 3 bases, J lost 0 bases, and 14 bases lay in between. Germline CDR1 LGHNA, CDR2 YSLEER. The CDR3 runs 16 residues. The CDR3 spells CASSQVRDPTNYGYTF. DNA for the CDR3: TGCGCCAGCAGCCAGGTACGGGATCCGACTAACTATGGCTACACCTTC.

The chain combines TRBV15 with TRBJ2-1; 10 bases align to TRBD2. Trimming at V came to 5 bases and at J to 14 bases, leaving 9 bases not matched to a gene. CDR1 LNHNV and CDR2 YYDKDF come from the germline V gene (reference sequence). CDR3 length equals 13 residues. The CDR3 protein is CATSVTAGGLEFF. CDR3 sequence (DNA): TGTGCCACCAGCGTAACAGCGGGGGGGCTGGAGTTCTTC.

The J gene is TRBJ2-1, the V gene TRBV7-9, with 15 bases aligning to TRBD2. The CDR3 is 16 residues long. Germline CDR1 and CDR2: SEHNR and FQNEAQ (reference sequence). With V trimmed by 5 bases and J by 6 bases, 5 bases remained unmatched. CDR3: CASSPRTSGRANEQFF. The CDR3 nucleotides read TGTGCCAGCAGCCCGAGGACTAGCGGGAGGGCCAATGAGCAGTTCTTC.

This sequence joins TRBV7-2 and TRBJ1-1; a possible D gene is TRBD1 (5 bases). The CDR3 sequence is 14 residues long. Germline values: CDR1 SGHTA, CDR2 FQGNSA. Between the trimmed V and J ends, which lost 8 bases and 4 bases, there was a span of 17 bases. Written as DNA, the CDR3 is TGTGCCAGCCGGCACGGGACTACGGGCACTGAAGCTTTCTTT. This gives the protein CASRHGTTGTEAFF.

The sample holds one count of this clone. The V gene is TRBV30, the J gene TRBJ2-7, with a weak D call TRBD2 (5 bases). The ends were cut back, 1 base at V and 2 bases at J, with 12 bases in the middle. There are 14 residues in the CDR3. Germline CDR1 and CDR2: GTSNPN and SVGIG (reference sequence). The CDR3 DNA is TGTGCCTGGAGTGGGGCGGGCGCTACCTACGAGCAGTACTTC. Protein sequence: CAWSGAGATYEQYF.

V usage is TRBV6-5 and J usage is TRBJ1-2, with TRBD1 identical over 8 bases. The CDR3 sequence is 14 residues long. Germline trimming cut 5 bases from V and 8 bases from J; bases unmatched to any gene: 10. Germline CDR1 MNHEY, CDR2 SVGAGI. CDR3 in amino acids: CASSILDRGGGYTF. Here the CDR3 DNA reads TGTGCCAGCAGTATCCTAGACAGGGGCGGGGGCTACACCTTC.

This rearrangement joins TRBV4-3 to TRBJ1-2, with D maybe TRBD1 (5 bases). Germline lookup yields CDR1 LGHNA and CDR2 YSLEER. Between the trimmed V and J ends, which lost 0 bases and 4 bases, there was a span of 12 bases. CDR3 size: 15 residues. In DNA form, the CDR3 reads TGCGCCAGCAGCCAAGATCCGGGCAGGGTCTATGGCTACACCTTC. This gives the protein CASSQDPGRVYGYTF.

This chain joins TRBV29-1 and TRBJ2-5; possible D gene TRBD2, 5 bases. Looked up from germline, CDR1 is SQVTM and CDR2 is ANQGSEA. V gave up 3 bases and J gave up 5 bases, with 13 bases separating them. CDR3 length equals 13 residues. CDR3 bases: TGCAGCGTTGAGCGCACTAGGGTTGAGACCCAGTACTTC. It codes for CSVERTRVETQYF.

The CDR3 here is CASSLGGARGETQYF. CDR3 coding DNA: TGTGCCAGCAGCTTAGGCGGGGCCAGGGGGGAGACCCAGTACTTC. The chain is built from TRBV11-2 and TRBJ2-5; a possible D gene is TRBD1 (7 bases). The V end lost 1 base, the J end lost 5 bases, and 14 bases lay between the germline ends. This CDR3 region has 15 residues. Per the germline V gene, CDR1 is SGHAT and CDR2 is FQNNGV.

The chain is built from TRBV5-1 and TRBJ1-1, with 12 bases aligning to TRBD1. V lost 0 bases and J lost 7; bases outside the gene matches: 4. The CDR3 is made up of 15 amino acids. Germline V gives CDR1 SGHRS, CDR2 YFSETQ. The CDR3 DNA reads TGCGCCAGCAGCTTGGTGGGGACAGGGGGCGATGAAGCTTTCTTT. It yields the protein CASSLVGTGGDEAFF.